These 24 T cell receptor beta chains share one sample of origin, sequenced in a study of blood T cell repertoires in COVID-19. The method was immunoSEQ multiplex PCR; TCRdb's version includes in-frame clones alone and lacks a portion of them. This table holds about 480,000 clones, approximately 88% found once. Material: peripheral blood. All receptors come from a woman aged 50 to 65 with COVID-19, enrolled during active disease.

This sequence joins TRBV2 and TRBJ1-1; TRBD1 matches at 9 bases. Per germline, CDR1 SNHLY and CDR2 FYNNEI. The CDR3 is 14 residues long. V shed 8 bases, J shed 6 bases, and the junction held 10 bases outside the gene matches. The CDR3 nucleotides are TGTGCCAGCGATTATGAACAGGGGGCCCCTGAAGCTTTCTTT. Protein sequence: CASDYEQGAPEAFF. The whole variable domain, remainder taken from reference TRBV2 and TRBJ1-1, is EPEVTQTPSHQVTQMGQEVILRCVPISNHLYFYWYRQILGQKVEFLVSFYNNEISEKSEIFDDQFSVERPDGSNFTLKIRSTKLEDSAMYFCASDYEQGAPEAFFGQGTRLTVV.

The chain combines TRBV11-3 with TRBJ1-1, with D perhaps matching TRBD1 (5 bases). CDR3 length equals 13 residues. V was trimmed by 1 base and J by 7 bases, leaving 10 bases between them. CDR1 SGHNT and CDR2 YENEEA come from the germline V gene. The CDR3 DNA reads TGTGCCAGCAGCTTAGCCCCGGGGGGTGAAGCTTTCTTT. It is translated as CASSLAPGGEAFF.

The V gene is TRBV2, the J gene TRBJ1-1; tentative D call: TRBD1 (5 bases). CDR3 size: 17 residues. Germline V CDR1 and CDR2: SNHLY, FYNNEI. V shed 3 bases and J shed 1 base, with 18 bases lying between them. CDR3 residues: CASSDLEGLVGNTEAFF. The DNA of the CDR3 is TGTGCCAGCAGTGATCTGGAGGGGCTGGTAGGGAACACTGAAGCTTTCTTT.

The CDR3 here is CAVHGEGDYGYTF. The CDR3 DNA reads as TGTGCCGTCCATGGCGAGGGAGACTATGGCTACACCTTC. The rearrangement joins TRBV19 to TRBJ1-2; D gene uncertain. Germline CDR1 and CDR2: LNHDA and SQIVND (reference sequence). The CDR3 runs 13 residues. V dropped 11 bases and J dropped 3 bases, with 16 bases sitting between them.

This chain links TRBV7-2 with TRBJ2-3; D not certain. V gave up 5 bases and J gave up 0 bases, with 12 bases separating them. Germline V gene data show CDR1 as SGHTA and CDR2 as FQGNSA. This CDR3 contains 15 residues. DNA of the CDR3: TGTGCCAGCAGCCCGCGCGTCCACAGCACAGATACGCAGTATTTT. Amino acids: CASSPRVHSTDTQYF.

V usage is TRBV19 and J usage is TRBJ2-3; TRBD2 matches at 12 bases. The CDR3 runs 17 residues. V lost 4 bases to trimming and J lost 3 bases; unmatched junction nucleotides: 8. The germline V gene has CDR1 LNHDA and CDR2 SQIVND (reference sequence). The CDR3 nucleotides read TGTGCCAGTAGTAGTTTGGCTAGCGGGGGGGTAACAGATACGCAGTATTTT. This translates into CASSSLASGGVTDTQYF. Variable domain in full (rest from reference TRBV19 and TRBJ2-3): DGGITQSPKYLFRKEGQNVTLSCEQNLNHDAMYWYRQDPGQGLRLIYYSQIVNDFQKGDIAEGYSVSREKKESFPLTVTSAQKNPTAFYLCASSSLASGGVTDTQYFGPGTRLTVL.

CDR3 protein: CASSYVAKPDTQYF. The CDR3 region has the DNA TGTGCCAGCAGTTACGTCGCTAAGCCGGATACGCAGTATTTT. The chain employs TRBV6-5 and TRBJ2-3; D gene uncertain. Germline V gene lookup returns CDR1 MNHEY and CDR2 SVGAGI. The CDR3 has 14 amino acids. The ends were cut back, 2 bases at V and 6 bases at J, with 12 bases in the middle.

J is TRBJ2-1 and V is TRBV3-1 (or the pseudogene TRBV3-2), with D possibly TRBD2 on 6 matching bases. Trimming took 1 base from V and 12 from J, leaving 19 bases between them. The CDR3 consists of 15 residues. Germline CDR1 reads LGHDT; CDR2 reads YNNKEL (reference sequence). CDR3 nucleotide sequence: TGTGCCAGCAGCCAAGCCTCCGGGACTCTAGGAGGGCAGTTCTTC. Its translation is CASSQASGTLGGQFF.

The chain couples TRBV24-1 to TRBJ2-1; 14 bases are a match to TRBD2. V trimming: 4 bases; J trimming: 7 bases; junction bases outside the gene matches: 2. Looked up from germline, CDR1 is KGHDR and CDR2 is SFDVKD. This CDR3 has 15 residues. In nucleotides, the CDR3 is TGTGCCACCAGTGACGGGACTAGCGGGGGTAATGAGCAGTTCTTC. Translation gives CATSDGTSGGNEQFF.

Here the CDR3 reads CASSQTGYNEQFF. CDR3 DNA: TGTGCCAGCAGCCAGACAGGGTACAATGAGCAGTTCTTC. The chain combines TRBV11-1 with TRBJ2-1; 7 bases are a match to TRBD1. With V trimmed by 5 bases and J by 4 bases, 2 bases remained unmatched. Germline-derived CDR1 and CDR2 are SGHAT and FQDESV (reference sequence). This CDR3 is built from 13 residues.

The V and J genes are TRBV9 and TRBJ2-1; 7 bases line up with TRBD2. Germline V gives CDR1 SGDLS, CDR2 YYNGEE. V was clipped by 6 bases and J by 6 bases; unmatched bases: 12. The CDR3 is made up of 15 amino acids. CDR3 nucleotides: TGTGCCAGCATTGAAGGGGCGGGGGACCTCAATGAGCAGTTCTTC. Protein sequence: CASIEGAGDLNEQFF.

Comment on this clone: Other nucleotide sequences from this sample produce the same CDR3. The gene calls are TRBV6-5 and TRBJ2-1; a weak D match, TRBD2 (5 bases). The CDR3 contains 15 residues. Trimming cost V 2 bases and J 0 bases, with 8 bases left between them. In germline, CDR1 is MNHEY, CDR2 SVGAGI. The CDR3 here is CASSYSGSSYNEQFF. CDR3 bases: TGTGCCAGCAGTTACAGCGGAAGCTCCTACAATGAGCAGTTCTTC.

The chain's CDR3 is CASSLRTFYEQYF. The CDR3 DNA reads as TGTGCCAGCAGTTTAAGGACTTTCTACGAGCAGTACTTC. This chain joins TRBV28 and TRBJ2-7; D possibly corresponds to TRBD2 (5 bases). Germline V CDR1 and CDR2: MDHEN, SYDVKM. The CDR3 is made up of 13 amino acids. Between the trimmed V and J ends, which lost 2 bases and 3 bases, there was a span of 8 bases.

The chain carries TRBV20-1 and TRBJ2-2; no clear D gene. V was shortened by 4 bases and J by 3 bases, with 3 bases between the two germline ends. Germline V gene sequence: CDR1 DFQATT, CDR2 SNEGSKA (reference sequence). The CDR3 length is 11 residues. The chain's CDR3 is CSATDTGELFF. The CDR3 nucleotides are TGCAGTGCTACCGACACCGGGGAGCTGTTTTTT.

This chain uses TRBV7-3 with TRBJ1-1; D gene uncertain. Trimming took off 5 bases at V and 2 bases at J, with 9 bases between the two ends. The CDR3 is 13 amino acids. The germline gives CDR1 SGHTA, CDR2 FQGTGA. The CDR3 DNA sequence: TGTGCCAGCAGCCGTGGGCTCAACACTGAAGCTTTCTTT. Its protein product is CASSRGLNTEAFF.

V is TRBV19 and J is TRBJ2-7, with a possible D match to TRBD1 (5 bases). Trimming pared 3 bases from V and 3 bases from J, leaving 9 bases between. Per germline, CDR1 LNHDA and CDR2 SQIVND (reference sequence). CDR3 length equals 13 residues. CDR3 sequence: CASSIRVGYEQYF. The CDR3 bases are TGTGCCAGTAGTATCAGGGTCGGCTACGAGCAGTACTTC. The full variable domain, with the rest looked up from reference TRBV19 and TRBJ2-7, is DGGITQSPKYLFRKEGQNVTLSCEQNLNHDAMYWYRQDPGQGLRLIYYSQIVNDFQKGDIAEGYSVSREKKESFPLTVTSAQKNPTAFYLCASSIRVGYEQYFGPGTRLTVT.

This rearrangement joins TRBV15 to TRBJ2-5, with D perhaps matching TRBD1 (6 bases). The CDR3 is made up of 12 amino acids. V was clipped by 3 bases and J by 5 bases, with 7 bases between them. From germline, CDR1 is LNHNV and CDR2 YYDKDF (reference sequence). Written as DNA, the CDR3 is TGTGCCACCAGCAGGAGGGGGGAGACCCAGTACTTC. Protein product: CATSRRGETQYF.

The rearrangement links TRBV5-6 to TRBJ2-2; 10 bases are a match to TRBD1. V lost 3 bases, J lost 6 bases, and 2 bases stayed unmatched. Germline-derived CDR1 and CDR2 are SGHDT and YYEEEE. The CDR3 contains 14 residues. This chain's CDR3 is CASSSGTGAGELFF. The CDR3 bases are TGTGCCAGCAGCTCCGGGACAGGGGCCGGGGAGCTGTTTTTT.

CDR3 sequence: CASSSTPGDRGAYEQYF. CDR3 coding DNA: TGTGCCAGCAGCTCCACCCCCGGGGACAGGGGGGCCTACGAGCAGTACTTC. The chain employs TRBV7-6 and TRBJ2-7, with 11 bases that match TRBD1. Germline V lookup: CDR1 SGHVS, CDR2 FNYEAQ. Trimming at V came to 4 bases and at J to 2 bases, leaving 10 bases not matched to a gene. The CDR3 is 17 amino acids.

CDR3 region: CATSETPLNQPQHF. CDR3 in DNA: TGTGCCACCAGTGAGACTCCTTTAAATCAGCCCCAGCATTTT. V gene TRBV24-1 combines with J gene TRBJ1-5; D is unresolved. Between the trimmed V and J ends, which lost 4 bases and 4 bases, there was a span of 10 bases. The CDR3 totals 14 residues. Germline V gives CDR1 KGHDR, CDR2 SFDVKD.

V is TRBV5-1 and J is TRBJ2-7; tentatively, D is TRBD2 (7 bases). Trimming removed 9 bases from V and 3 bases from J, with 16 bases in between. Germline V gene sequence: CDR1 SGHRS, CDR2 YFSETQ. The CDR3 has 13 residues. DNA for the CDR3: TGCGCCACCTCGACGGGGGGACACTACGAGCAGTACTTC. It encodes CATSTGGHYEQYF.

Written as DNA, the CDR3 is TGTGCCAGCAGCGTGGGCGGGGCCATCAATGAGCAGTTCTTC. It encodes CASSVGGAINEQFF. This sequence joins TRBV7-3 and TRBJ2-1; the D gene is possibly TRBD2 (6 bases). V lost 5 bases and J 6 bases, leaving 14 bases between the germline ends. CDR1 is SGHTA, CDR2 FQGTGA, per germline. The CDR3 totals 14 residues. The variable domain in full, completed from reference TRBV7-3 and TRBJ2-1, reads GAGVSQTPSNKVTEKGKYVELRCDPISGHTALYWYRQSLGQGPEFLIYFQGTGAADDSGLPNDRFFAVRPEGSVSTLKIQRTERGDSAVYLCASSVGGAINEQFFGPGTRLTVL.

This clone was counted between two and nine times. This chain connects TRBV2 to TRBJ1-1, with D possibly TRBD1 on 5 matching bases. V was trimmed by 3 bases and J by 11 bases, leaving 13 bases between them. CDR1 and CDR2 (germline): SNHLY, FYNNEI. The CDR3 extends over 12 amino acids. The CDR3 here is CASSDLDRDAFF. Written as DNA, the CDR3 is TGTGCCAGCAGTGATCTCGACAGAGACGCTTTCTTT.

V and J are TRBV5-1 and TRBJ1-2, with TRBD1 matching 9 bases. The junction had 11 bases not matched to a gene; V was cut back by 4 bases and J by 7 bases. Germline-derived CDR1 and CDR2 are SGHRS and YFSETQ. This CDR3 has 15 residues. CDR3 in DNA: TGCGCCAGCAGCCCGTTTGGGACAGGGAGAGGTGGCTACACCTTC. This encodes CASSPFGTGRGGYTF.